This T cell receptor (beta chain) was profiled in a study of beta chain features in type 1 diabetes. Study-wide results and caveats: Equally in patients and controls, shorter templates might have been favored by PCR. cDNA sequencing could over-represent cells with high TCR expression.

This clone came up once. The antigen remains undetermined. The authors reverse transcribed all of the isolated RNA, so sequencing captured expressed TCRB transcripts. The table came from immunoSEQ multiplex PCR; TCRdb's copy has only in-frame clones and leaves some out. The sample carries roughly 610,000 clones, roughly a sixth recorded once. On average, the one heparinised blood draw given by each donor was approximately 120 mL. CD4+ naive, central memory, regulatory and stem cell-like memory cells were sorted via CD45RO/CCR7/CD25/CD127/CD95/CD27. This receptor was obtained from a man between 18 and 29 years old in good health. The sample comprised naive CD4+ T cells from blood.

The CDR3 sequence is CASSYGLKETQYF. The CDR3 DNA reads TGTGCCAGCAGCTATGGACTGAAAGAGACCCAGTACTTC. The chain is built from TRBV9 and TRBJ2-5, with D perhaps matching TRBD2 (5 bases). Germline values: CDR1 SGDLS, CDR2 YYNGEE. The length of the CDR3 is 13 residues. V lost 4 bases to trimming and J lost 3 bases, with 10 bases between them.